Shown below are 8 T cell receptor beta chains from a single sample sequenced in a study of blood T cell repertoires in COVID-19. The method was immunoSEQ multiplex PCR; TCRdb's version includes in-frame clones alone and lacks a portion of them. The data contain approximately 170,000 clones, roughly 90% of them seen just once; the ten biggest clones take up roughly 25%. Sequenced input: peripheral blood. These receptors originate from a man aged 60-69 years with acute or convalescent COVID-19.

V is TRBV4-3 and J is TRBJ2-2, with D uncertain. Trimming took 0 bases from V and 6 from J, leaving 8 bases between them. Germline assignment: CDR1 LGHNA and CDR2 YSLEER. The CDR3 has 14 residues. The CDR3 coding sequence is TGCGCCAGCAGCCAAGATCAGACACCCGGGGAGCTGTTTTTT. This gives the protein CASSQDQTPGELFF.

The V and J genes are TRBV7-2 and TRBJ1-6, with D possibly matching TRBD1 (5 bases). Germline CDR1 and CDR2: SGHTA and FQGNSA. V was shortened by 4 bases and J by 7 bases, with 11 bases between the two germline ends. This CDR3 has 14 residues. The CDR3 DNA reads as TGTGCCAGCAGCTATGCGGGGGGAAATTCACCCCTCCACTTT. Translation: CASSYAGGNSPLHF.

This chain's CDR3 is CASSLVAGNGANVLTF. The CDR3 DNA follows: TGCGCCAGCAGCTTGGTGGCAGGGAATGGGGCCAACGTCCTGACTTTC. V and J are TRBV5-1 and TRBJ2-6, with D possibly being TRBD1 (5 bases). The CDR3 sequence is 16 residues long. CDR1 SGHRS and CDR2 YFSETQ come from the germline V gene. Between the trimmed V and J ends, which lost 0 bases and 3 bases, there was a span of 10 bases.

The chain carries TRBV5-5 and TRBJ1-4, with 7 bases aligning to TRBD1. The CDR3 has 16 residues. The germline V gene encodes CDR1 SGHKS and CDR2 YYEKEE (reference sequence). With V trimmed by 5 bases and J by 8 bases, 15 bases remained unmatched. CDR3 amino acids: CASSSQTGTAVEKLFF. The CDR3 coding sequence is TGTGCCAGCAGTTCCCAGACCGGGACAGCGGTCGAAAAACTGTTTTTT. Full variable domain (outside the CDR3, taken from reference TRBV5-5 and TRBJ1-4): DAGVTQSPTHLIKTRGQQVTLRCSPISGHKSVSWYQQVLGQGPQFIFQYYEKEERGRGNFPDRFSARQFPNYSSELNVNALLLGDSALYLCASSSQTGTAVEKLFFGSGTQLSVL.

This sequence joins TRBV9 and TRBJ1-2, with 7 nucleotides matching TRBD1. Trimming cost V 4 bases and J 5 bases; bases outside gene matches: 8. In germline, CDR1 is SGDLS, CDR2 YYNGEE. The CDR3 is 14 residues long. The CDR3 here is CASSPDRRGYGYTF. DNA of the CDR3: TGTGCCAGCAGCCCGGACAGGCGAGGATATGGCTACACCTTC.

The chain has TRBV27 and TRBJ2-5, with 8 bases identical to TRBD2. The CDR3 extends over 14 amino acids. V lost 6 bases, J lost 5 bases, and 8 bases stayed unmatched. Germline lookup yields CDR1 MNHEY and CDR2 SMNVEV (reference sequence). The CDR3 is CASRSGGNRETQYF. As DNA, the CDR3 is TGTGCCAGCAGATCGGGGGGGAATCGGGAGACCCAGTACTTC.

The gene calls are TRBV5-5 and TRBJ2-2; TRBD1 agrees at 10 bases. Germline loops: CDR1 SGHKS, CDR2 YYEKEE (reference sequence). V was clipped by 3 bases and J by 3 bases; unmatched bases: 11. The CDR3 extends over 18 amino acids. The CDR3: CASSSIRRTGGDTGELFF. The CDR3 DNA reads TGTGCCAGCAGCTCGATCCGCCGGACAGGGGGTGACACCGGGGAGCTGTTTTTT.

The V and J genes are TRBV10-3 and TRBJ2-5; 7 bases map to TRBD1. V lost 3 bases and J lost 5; bases outside the gene matches: 9. The CDR3 length is 15 residues. From germline, CDR1 is ENHRY and CDR2 SYGVKD. This CDR3 reads CAISDTGAGMETQYF. The CDR3 bases are TGTGCCATCAGTGATACAGGGGCTGGAATGGAGACCCAGTACTTC.